The 17 T cell receptor beta chains reported below all come from one sample, sequenced in a study of cytomegalovirus exposure and HLA in healthy donors (dated by TCRdb to about 2017). Preparation of the library involved the immunoSEQ multiplex PCR assay. A mixture of 60 forward primers for TCR Vbeta segments and 13 reverse primers for TCR Jbeta segments was used in the multiplex PCR. In TCRdb, the immuneACCESS table is reduced to in-frame sequences with V and J assigned. These tables do not hold every clone; where another copy was compared, an unresolved V gene accounts for under half, and the others remain unexplained. Here the sample has 200,000 or so clones; around 80% occur a single time. 0.63% of the sample goes to the ten largest clones. The sample taken for sequencing was PBMCs. All receptors come from a man aged 18-30 years in good health and CMV-seronegative.

The gene calls are TRBV19 and TRBJ2-3, with TRBD2 matching 7 bases. V lost 4 bases and J lost 0; bases outside the gene matches: 10. The CDR3 runs 17 residues. Germline CDR1 is LNHDA and CDR2 is SQIVND (reference sequence). The CDR3 DNA reads TGTGCCAGTAGTAACCCCGGGACTATGACTAGCACAGATACGCAGTATTTT. Translated: CASSNPGTMTSTDTQYF.

The rearrangement uses TRBV19 and TRBJ1-2, with D possibly being TRBD1 (6 bases). V lost 3 bases and J 2 bases, leaving 13 bases between the germline ends. Germline values: CDR1 LNHDA, CDR2 SQIVND (reference sequence). The CDR3 has 15 residues. The CDR3 region is CASSMDSYVNYGYTF. The CDR3 DNA reads TGTGCCAGTAGTATGGACAGTTATGTCAACTATGGCTACACCTTC.

The rearrangement uses TRBV7-9 and TRBJ2-7; the match to TRBD2 covers 8 bases. The trim removed 2 bases at V and 5 bases at J, leaving 5 bases unmatched. Germline CDR1 SEHNR, CDR2 FQNEAQ (reference sequence). CDR3 length: 14 amino acids. The CDR3 sequence is CASSLPAGVHEQYF. The CDR3 DNA reads as TGTGCCAGCAGCTTACCAGCGGGAGTCCACGAGCAGTACTTC. The full variable domain, in which reference TRBV7-9 and TRBJ2-7 provide the parts outside the CDR3, is DTGVSQNPRHKITKRGQNVTFRCDPISEHNRLYWYRQTLGQGPEFLTYFQNEAQLEKSRLLSDRFSAERPKGSFSTLEIQRTEQGDSAMYLCASSLPAGVHEQYFGPGTRLTVT.

The rearrangement uses TRBV19 and TRBJ2-7; TRBD2 is a possible D gene (5 bases). The CDR3 sequence is 14 residues long. Between the trimmed V and J ends, which lost 7 bases and 4 bases, there was a span of 17 bases. Germline loops: CDR1 LNHDA, CDR2 SQIVND (reference sequence). The CDR3 loop reads CASNARESRYEQYF. CDR3 coding DNA: TGTGCCAGTAACGCACGGGAAAGTCGATACGAGCAGTACTTC.

J is TRBJ2-4 and V is TRBV21-1; TRBD1, the table's D call, was not compared with the DNA. TRBV21-1 is a pseudogene. This CDR3 has 17 amino acids. The CDR3 nucleotides read TGTGCCAGCAGCAAAGGGGCAGTGCTACTCGCCAAAAACATTCAGTACTTC. Its translation is CASSKGAVLLAKNIQYF.

The chain couples TRBV7-9 to TRBJ2-1; 13 bases align to TRBD2. Germline values: CDR1 SEHNR, CDR2 FQNEAQ (reference sequence). The CDR3 runs to 16 residues. The V and J ends lost 5 bases and 8 bases, in that order; junction bases with no gene match: 9. This CDR3 reads CASSLTSGRAADEQFF. CDR3 sequence (DNA): TGTGCCAGCAGCCTTACTAGCGGGAGGGCCGCTGATGAGCAGTTCTTC.

V usage is TRBV25-1 and J usage is TRBJ2-7; maybe TRBD1 (6 bases). CDR1 MGHDK and CDR2 SYGVNS come from the germline V gene. Trimming took 8 bases from V and 0 from J, leaving 14 bases between them. The CDR3 length is 14 residues. CDR3 sequence: CASYTRDNSYEQYF. CDR3 in DNA: TGTGCCAGCTATACTCGGGACAACTCCTACGAGCAGTACTTC.

This chain joins TRBV6-5 and TRBJ2-4, with TRBD1 identical over 10 bases. With V trimmed by 4 bases and J by 6 bases, 6 bases remained unmatched. The CDR3 runs 15 residues. From germline, CDR1 is MNHEY and CDR2 SVGAGI. The CDR3 loop reads CASSSQTGGLNIQYF. CDR3 DNA: TGTGCCAGCAGTTCTCAGACAGGGGGCCTAAACATTCAGTACTTC.

The chain couples TRBV10-3 to TRBJ1-1, with 9 bases matching TRBD1. Unmatched junction bases numbered 7, after V lost 6 bases and J lost 2 bases. Per germline, CDR1 ENHRY and CDR2 SYGVKD. The CDR3 contains 15 residues. Written as DNA, the CDR3 is TGTGCCATCAGAGAAAGGGGACAGGGAAACACTGAAGCTTTCTTT. It is translated as CAIRERGQGNTEAFF.

The chain carries TRBV5-1 and TRBJ2-3, with 10 bases matching TRBD2. The V gene end was trimmed by 4 bases and the J gene end by 2 bases; junction bases not matched to a gene: 7. CDR3 size: 16 residues. In germline, CDR1 is SGHRS, CDR2 YFSETQ. CDR3 in DNA: TGCGCCAGCAGCCGGAGTGGACTAGCGGACACAGATACGCAGTATTTT. Amino acids: CASSRSGLADTDTQYF.

This clone occurred once. The rearrangement joins TRBV5-1 to TRBJ2-7; the match to TRBD2 covers 12 bases. With 2 bases clipped from V and 6 bases from J, the junction kept 6 bases outside the gene matches. This CDR3 has 15 residues. Germline CDR1 reads SGHRS; CDR2 reads YFSETQ. The CDR3 loop reads CASSLPTSGSLEQYF. As DNA, the CDR3 is TGCGCCAGCAGCTTACCGACTAGCGGGAGTCTCGAGCAGTACTTC.

There are a few counts of this clone. In nucleotides, the CDR3 is TGTGCCAGCAGCACGACAGGAGTGAACACTGAAGCTTTCTTT. Residues: CASSTTGVNTEAFF. The rearrangement uses TRBV7-2 and TRBJ1-1, with TRBD1 as a possible D gene (6 bases). CDR1 is SGHTA and CDR2 is FQGNSA in the germline V gene. The CDR3 is 14 amino acids. V lost 5 bases to trimming and J lost 0 bases, with 10 bases between them.

The V and J genes are TRBV9 and TRBJ2-7; D gene unclear. V was clipped by 0 bases and J by 2 bases, with 9 bases between them. The V gene's germline CDR1 is SGDLS and CDR2 YYNGEE. The CDR3 consists of 14 residues. CDR3 sequence reads: CASSVGGRPYEQYF. DNA for the CDR3: TGTGCCAGCAGCGTAGGCGGCAGACCCTACGAGCAGTACTTC. Using reference TRBV9 and TRBJ2-7 for the parts outside the CDR3, the full variable domain is DSGVTQTPKHLITATGQRVTLRCSPRSGDLSVYWYQQSLDQGLQFLIQYYNGEERAKGNILERFSAQQFPDLHSELNLSSLELGDSALYFCASSVGGRPYEQYFGPGTRLTVT.

This clone was recorded only once. The V gene is TRBV30, the J gene TRBJ2-6; tentative D call: TRBD1 (6 bases). V lost 1 base, J lost 4 bases, and 8 bases lay in between. Germline assignment: CDR1 GTSNPN and CDR2 SVGIG (reference sequence). The CDR3 has 14 residues. This chain's CDR3 is CAWSGGPGANVLTF. The CDR3 nucleotides read TGTGCCTGGAGTGGGGGGCCCGGGGCCAACGTCCTGACTTTC.

CDR3 amino acids: CATSRGPESGSPLHF. The CDR3 DNA sequence: TGTGCCACCAGCAGAGGTCCGGAGTCCGGATCACCCCTCCACTTT. The J gene is TRBJ1-6, the V gene TRBV15; the D is unclear. V was pared by 1 base and J by 10 bases, with 14 bases between. The CDR3 length is 15 residues. Germline CDR1 LNHNV, CDR2 YYDKDF (reference sequence).

V is TRBV2 and J is TRBJ2-7; D is possibly TRBD2 (6 bases). The CDR3 is made up of 14 amino acids. CDR1 SNHLY and CDR2 FYNNEI come from the germline V gene. V was shortened by 4 bases and J by 2 bases, with 12 bases between the two germline ends. CDR3 in amino acids: CASSVREPPYEQYF. In DNA form, the CDR3 reads TGTGCCAGCAGTGTCCGGGAGCCCCCCTACGAGCAGTACTTC.

The chain uses TRBV2 and TRBJ2-1, with D possibly being TRBD1 (5 bases). V gave up 3 bases and J gave up 2 bases, with 11 bases separating them. Germline CDR1 is SNHLY and CDR2 is FYNNEI. The CDR3 is 15 residues long. Here the CDR3 reads CASSERQGPYNEQFF. The CDR3 nucleotides read TGTGCCAGCAGTGAGAGGCAGGGTCCCTACAATGAGCAGTTCTTC. The variable domain in full, completed from reference TRBV2 and TRBJ2-1, reads EPEVTQTPSHQVTQMGQEVILRCVPISNHLYFYWYRQILGQKVEFLVSFYNNEISEKSEIFDDQFSVERPDGSNFTLKIRSTKLEDSAMYFCASSERQGPYNEQFFGPGTRLTVL.